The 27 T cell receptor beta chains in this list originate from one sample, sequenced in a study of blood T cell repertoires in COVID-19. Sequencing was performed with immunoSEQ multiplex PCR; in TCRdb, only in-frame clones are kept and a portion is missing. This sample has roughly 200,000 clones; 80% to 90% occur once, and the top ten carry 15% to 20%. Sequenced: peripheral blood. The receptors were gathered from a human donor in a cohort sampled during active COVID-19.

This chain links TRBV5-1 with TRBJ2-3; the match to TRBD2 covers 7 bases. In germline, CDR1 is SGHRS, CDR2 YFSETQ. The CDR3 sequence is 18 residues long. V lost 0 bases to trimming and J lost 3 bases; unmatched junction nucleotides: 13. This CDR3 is CASSLALAGGGPTDTQYF. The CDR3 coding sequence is TGCGCCAGCAGCTTGGCCCTAGCTGGCGGGGGTCCTACAGATACGCAGTATTTT.

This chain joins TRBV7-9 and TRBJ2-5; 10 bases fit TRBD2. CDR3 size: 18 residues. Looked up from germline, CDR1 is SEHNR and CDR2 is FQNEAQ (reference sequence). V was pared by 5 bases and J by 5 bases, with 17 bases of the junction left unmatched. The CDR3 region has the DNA TGTGCCAGCAGCCCCGGACTAGCGGAATTATACTCATGGGAGACCCAGTACTTC. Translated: CASSPGLAELYSWETQYF.

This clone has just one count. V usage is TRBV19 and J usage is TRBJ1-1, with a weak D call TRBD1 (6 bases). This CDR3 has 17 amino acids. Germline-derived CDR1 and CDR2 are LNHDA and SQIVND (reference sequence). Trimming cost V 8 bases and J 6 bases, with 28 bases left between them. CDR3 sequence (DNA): TGTGCCAGTTCCACTGGAGCAGGGGAATTGGGAGTACCTGAAGCTTTCTTT. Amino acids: CASSTGAGELGVPEAFF. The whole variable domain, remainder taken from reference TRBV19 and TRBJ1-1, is DGGITQSPKYLFRKEGQNVTLSCEQNLNHDAMYWYRQDPGQGLRLIYYSQIVNDFQKGDIAEGYSVSREKKESFPLTVTSAQKNPTAFYLCASSTGAGELGVPEAFFGQGTRLTVV.

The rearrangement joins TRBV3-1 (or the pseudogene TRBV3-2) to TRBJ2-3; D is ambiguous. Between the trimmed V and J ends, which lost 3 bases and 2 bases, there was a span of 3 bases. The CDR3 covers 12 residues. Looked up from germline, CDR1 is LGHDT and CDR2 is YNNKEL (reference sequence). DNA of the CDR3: TGTGCCAGCAGCCATAACACAGATACGCAGTATTTT. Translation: CASSHNTDTQYF.

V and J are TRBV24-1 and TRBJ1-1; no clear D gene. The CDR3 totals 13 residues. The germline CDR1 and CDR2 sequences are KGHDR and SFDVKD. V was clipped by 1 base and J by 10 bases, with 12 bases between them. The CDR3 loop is CATSDFETRGAFF. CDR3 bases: TGTGCCACCAGTGATTTTGAGACCCGGGGAGCTTTCTTT.

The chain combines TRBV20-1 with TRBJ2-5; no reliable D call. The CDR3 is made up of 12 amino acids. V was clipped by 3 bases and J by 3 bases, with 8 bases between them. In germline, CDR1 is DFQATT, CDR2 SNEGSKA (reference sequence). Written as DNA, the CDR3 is TGCAGTGCTAGTTGGCAGAAAGAGACCCAGTACTTC. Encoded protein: CSASWQKETQYF.

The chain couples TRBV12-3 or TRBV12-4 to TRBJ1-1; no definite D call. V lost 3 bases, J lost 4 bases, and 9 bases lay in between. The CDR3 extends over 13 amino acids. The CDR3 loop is CASSFRILTEAFF. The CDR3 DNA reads TGTGCCAGCAGTTTTCGTATTCTCACTGAAGCTTTCTTT.

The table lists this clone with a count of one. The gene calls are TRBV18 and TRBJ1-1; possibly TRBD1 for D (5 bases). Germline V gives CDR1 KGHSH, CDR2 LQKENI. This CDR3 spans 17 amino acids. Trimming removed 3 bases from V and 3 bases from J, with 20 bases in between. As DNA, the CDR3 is TGTGCCAGCTCACCGGGTTCCGGGGGGTTGTCATACACTGAAGCTTTCTTT. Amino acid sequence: CASSPGSGGLSYTEAFF.

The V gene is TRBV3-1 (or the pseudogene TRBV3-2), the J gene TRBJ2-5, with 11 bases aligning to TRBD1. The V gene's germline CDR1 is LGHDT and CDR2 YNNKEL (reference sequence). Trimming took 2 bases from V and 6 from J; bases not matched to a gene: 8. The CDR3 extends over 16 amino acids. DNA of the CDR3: TGTGCCAGCAGCCAACACCCCGGGACAGGGGGGAAGACCCAGTACTTC. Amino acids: CASSQHPGTGGKTQYF.

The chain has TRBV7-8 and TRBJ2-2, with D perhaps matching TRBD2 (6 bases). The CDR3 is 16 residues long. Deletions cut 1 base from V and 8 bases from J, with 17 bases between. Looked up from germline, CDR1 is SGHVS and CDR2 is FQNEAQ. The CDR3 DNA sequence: TGTGCCAGCAGCTTAGAGGGTGCGGGGTGGCATGGGGAGCTGTTTTTT. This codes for CASSLEGAGWHGELFF.

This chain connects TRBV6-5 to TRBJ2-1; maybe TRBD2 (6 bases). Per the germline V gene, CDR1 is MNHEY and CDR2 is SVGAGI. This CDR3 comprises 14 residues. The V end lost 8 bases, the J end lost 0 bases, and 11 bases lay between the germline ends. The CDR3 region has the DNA TGTGCCAGCGGGGGGAGGAGCTCCTACAATGAGCAGTTCTTC. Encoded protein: CASGGRSSYNEQFF.

The CDR3 reads CAISGGTEAFF. The CDR3 DNA reads TGTGCCATCAGCGGGGGCACTGAAGCTTTCTTT. The chain uses TRBV10-3 and TRBJ1-1, with TRBD1 as a possible D gene (5 bases). CDR1 ENHRY and CDR2 SYGVKD come from the germline V gene. Trimming removed 6 bases from V and 4 bases from J, with 6 bases in between. The CDR3 consists of 11 residues.

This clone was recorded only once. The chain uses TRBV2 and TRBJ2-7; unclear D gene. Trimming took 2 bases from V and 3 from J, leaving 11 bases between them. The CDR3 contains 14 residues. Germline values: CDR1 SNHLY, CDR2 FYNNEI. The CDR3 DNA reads TGTGCCAGCAGTGAAAGTGTCAGGTACTACGAGCAGTACTTC. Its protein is CASSESVRYYEQYF.

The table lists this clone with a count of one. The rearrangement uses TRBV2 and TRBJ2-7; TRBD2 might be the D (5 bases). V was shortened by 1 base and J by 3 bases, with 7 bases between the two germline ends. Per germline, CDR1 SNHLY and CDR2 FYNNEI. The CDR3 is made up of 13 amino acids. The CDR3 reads CASSEGTYYEQYF. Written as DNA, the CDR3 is TGTGCCAGCAGTGAAGGGACTTACTACGAGCAGTACTTC.

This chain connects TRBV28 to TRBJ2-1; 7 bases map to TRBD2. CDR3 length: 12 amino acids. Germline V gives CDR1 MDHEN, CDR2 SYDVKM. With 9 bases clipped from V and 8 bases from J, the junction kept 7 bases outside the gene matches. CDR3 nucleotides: TGTGCCAGTGGCGGGAGTCGGTATGAGCAGTTCTTC. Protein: CASGGSRYEQFF.

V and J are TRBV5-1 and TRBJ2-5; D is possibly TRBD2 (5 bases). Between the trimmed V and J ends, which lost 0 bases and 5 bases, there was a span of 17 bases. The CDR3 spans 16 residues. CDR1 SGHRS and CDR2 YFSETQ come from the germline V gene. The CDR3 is CASSLGAAGTIETQYF. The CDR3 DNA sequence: TGCGCCAGCAGCTTGGGGGCCGCGGGCACTATCGAGACCCAGTACTTC.

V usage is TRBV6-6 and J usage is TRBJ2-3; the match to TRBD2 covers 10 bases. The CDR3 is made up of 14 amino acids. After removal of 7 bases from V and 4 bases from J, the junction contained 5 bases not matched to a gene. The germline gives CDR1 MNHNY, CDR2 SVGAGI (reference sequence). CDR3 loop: CASTLAGAADTQYF. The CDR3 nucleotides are TGTGCCAGCACTCTAGCGGGAGCCGCAGATACGCAGTATTTT.

The CDR3 nucleotides read TGCGCCAGCAGCCCCGGACTAGCGGGGGGGCGAAGTGAGACCCAGTACTTC. Protein: CASSPGLAGGRSETQYF. The chain is built from TRBV5-1 and TRBJ2-5; 15 bases are a match to TRBD2. After removal of 4 bases from V and 5 bases from J, the junction contained 9 bases not matched to a gene. The CDR3 has 17 residues. CDR1 SGHRS and CDR2 YFSETQ come from the germline V gene.

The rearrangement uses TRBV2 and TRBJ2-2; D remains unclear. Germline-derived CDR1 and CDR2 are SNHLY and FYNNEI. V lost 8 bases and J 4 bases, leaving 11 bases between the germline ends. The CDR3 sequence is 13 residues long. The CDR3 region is CASAVSTTGELFF. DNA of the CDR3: TGTGCCAGCGCGGTTAGCACCACCGGGGAGCTGTTTTTT. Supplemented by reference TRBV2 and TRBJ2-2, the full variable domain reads EPEVTQTPSHQVTQMGQEVILRCVPISNHLYFYWYRQILGQKVEFLVSFYNNEISEKSEIFDDQFSVERPDGSNFTLKIRSTKLEDSAMYFCASAVSTTGELFFGEGSRLTVL.

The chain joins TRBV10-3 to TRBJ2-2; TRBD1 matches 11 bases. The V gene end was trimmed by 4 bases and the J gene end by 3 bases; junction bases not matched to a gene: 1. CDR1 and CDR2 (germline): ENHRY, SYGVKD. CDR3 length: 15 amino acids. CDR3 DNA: TGTGCCATCAGTGGGACAGGGGGCGACACCGGGGAGCTGTTTTTT. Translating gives CAISGTGGDTGELFF.

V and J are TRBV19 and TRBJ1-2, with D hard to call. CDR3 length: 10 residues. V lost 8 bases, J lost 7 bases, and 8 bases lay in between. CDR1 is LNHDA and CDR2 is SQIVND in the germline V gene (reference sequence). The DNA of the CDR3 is TGTGCCAGTGGGAGAACTGGCTACACCTTC. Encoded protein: CASGRTGYTF.

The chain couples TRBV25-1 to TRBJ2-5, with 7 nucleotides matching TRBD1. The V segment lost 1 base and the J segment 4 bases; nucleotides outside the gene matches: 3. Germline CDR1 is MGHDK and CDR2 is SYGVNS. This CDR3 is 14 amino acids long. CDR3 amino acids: CASSESTGPETQYF. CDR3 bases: TGTGCCAGCAGTGAATCGACAGGGCCAGAGACCCAGTACTTC.

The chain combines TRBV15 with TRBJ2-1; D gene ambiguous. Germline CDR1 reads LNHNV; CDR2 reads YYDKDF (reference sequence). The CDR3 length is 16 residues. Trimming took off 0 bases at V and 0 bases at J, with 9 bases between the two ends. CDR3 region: CATSRERWSSYNEQFF. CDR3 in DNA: TGTGCCACCAGCAGAGAGCGGTGGAGCTCCTACAATGAGCAGTTCTTC. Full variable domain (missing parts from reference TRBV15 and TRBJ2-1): DAMVIQNPRYQVTQFGKPVTLSCSQTLNHNVMYWYQQKSSQAPKLLFHYYDKDFNNEADTPDNFQSRRPNTSFCFLDIRSPGLGDTAMYLCATSRERWSSYNEQFFGPGTRLTVL.

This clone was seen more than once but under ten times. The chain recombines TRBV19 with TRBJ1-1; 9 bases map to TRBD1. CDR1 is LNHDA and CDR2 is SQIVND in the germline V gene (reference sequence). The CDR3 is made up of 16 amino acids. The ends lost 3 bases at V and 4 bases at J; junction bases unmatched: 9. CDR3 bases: TGTGCCAGTAGTATCGCACAGGGGGCGCGGGGCACTGAAGCTTTCTTT. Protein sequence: CASSIAQGARGTEAFF.

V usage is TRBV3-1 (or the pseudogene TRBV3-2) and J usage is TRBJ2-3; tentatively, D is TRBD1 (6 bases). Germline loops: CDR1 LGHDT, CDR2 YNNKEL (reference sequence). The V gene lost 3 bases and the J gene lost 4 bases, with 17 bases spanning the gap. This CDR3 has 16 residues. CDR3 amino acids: CASSHKRTGLPDTQYF. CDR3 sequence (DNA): TGTGCCAGCAGCCATAAAAGAACAGGGCTCCCAGATACGCAGTATTTT.

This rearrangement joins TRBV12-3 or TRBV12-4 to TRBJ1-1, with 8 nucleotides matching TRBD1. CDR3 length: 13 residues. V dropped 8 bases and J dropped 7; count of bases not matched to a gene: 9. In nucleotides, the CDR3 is TGTGCCAGCGGAACAGGGGGAGGAGGTGAAGCTTTCTTT. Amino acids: CASGTGGGGEAFF.

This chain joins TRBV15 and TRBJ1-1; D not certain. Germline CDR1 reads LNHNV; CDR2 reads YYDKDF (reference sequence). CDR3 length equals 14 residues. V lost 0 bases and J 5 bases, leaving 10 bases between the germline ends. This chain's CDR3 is CATSRDMGVTEAFF. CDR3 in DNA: TGTGCCACCAGCAGAGATATGGGAGTTACTGAAGCTTTCTTT.